One sample yielded the 14 T cell receptor beta chains listed below, sequenced in a study of identical twins. One entry per CDR3 protein results from TCRdb running MiXCR on the 5' RACE reads. The table has 240,000 or so distinct CDR3 sequences, over 9.5% seen once. The source material was memory T cells sorted from blood. These receptors were taken from a man aged 50-60 years in good health.

This clonotype has a count of ten or more. V gene TRBV18 combines with J gene TRBJ2-3; D might be TRBD1 (6 bases). The CDR3 sequence is 17 residues long. Germline CDR1 reads KGHSH; CDR2 reads LQKENI. Trimming stripped 3 bases from V and 0 bases from J, with 16 bases between. The CDR3 DNA reads TGTGCCAGCTCACCCCAGAAGCGGACAGACAGCACAGATACGCAGTATTTT. Translated: CASSPQKRTDSTDTQYF.

The V and J genes are TRBV7-9 and TRBJ2-7; TRBD2 matches at 7 bases. V shed 1 base and J 2 bases; nucleotides not matched to a gene: 5. CDR1 is SEHNR, CDR2 FQNEAQ, per germline (reference sequence). The CDR3 covers 15 residues. Here the CDR3 DNA reads TGTGCCAGCAGCTTAGTTAGCGGGCGGACCTACGAGCAGTACTTC. Amino acid sequence: CASSLVSGRTYEQYF. Complete variable domain (other parts from reference TRBV7-9 and TRBJ2-7): DTGVSQNPRHKITKRGQNVTFRCDPISEHNRLYWYRQTLGQGPEFLTYFQNEAQLEKSRLLSDRFSAERPKGSFSTLEIQRTEQGDSAMYLCASSLVSGRTYEQYFGPGTRLTVT.

The V gene is TRBV6-5, the J gene TRBJ2-7, with D possibly being TRBD2 (5 bases). CDR1 is MNHEY and CDR2 is SVGAGI in the germline V gene. Trimming removed 0 bases from V and 7 bases from J, with 13 bases in between. The CDR3 consists of 14 residues. CDR3 loop: CASSYSAGGREQYF. The CDR3 DNA reads TGTGCCAGCAGTTACTCTGCGGGCGGGCGGGAGCAGTACTTC.

This chain joins TRBV12-3 or TRBV12-4 and TRBJ2-1; 7 positions match TRBD1. With 6 bases clipped from V and 9 bases from J, the junction kept 8 bases outside the gene matches. CDR3 size: 13 residues. CDR3 sequence: CASRQTGLVEQFF. In DNA, the CDR3 is TGTGCCAGCAGACAGACAGGGTTAGTTGAGCAGTTCTTC.

This clonotype was seen many times. The genes are TRBV7-6 and TRBJ2-2, with 7 bases aligning to TRBD2. Germline values: CDR1 SGHVS, CDR2 FNYEAQ. J gave up 1 base and V 2 bases, and 7 bases lay outside the gene matches. This CDR3 comprises 17 residues. CDR3 bases: TGTGCCAGCAGCTTACTGGGGACTAACGAGAACACCGGGGAGCTGTTTTTT. Translated, it gives CASSLLGTNENTGELFF. Full variable domain (outside the CDR3, taken from reference TRBV7-6 and TRBJ2-2): GAGVSQSPRYKVTKRGQDVALRCDPISGHVSLYWYRQALGQGPEFLTYFNYEAQQDKSGLPNDRFSAERPEGSISTLTIQRTEQRDSAMYRCASSLLGTNENTGELFFGEGSRLTVL.

The chain uses TRBV20-1 and TRBJ1-5; no definite D call. The CDR3 runs 12 residues. CDR1 and CDR2 from the germline V gene are DFQATT and SNEGSKA (reference sequence). V lost 3 bases and J 2 bases, leaving 5 bases between the germline ends. CDR3 bases: TGCAGTGCTAGTTCTGGCAATCAGCCCCAGCATTTT. It codes for CSASSGNQPQHF.

This clonotype appeared a few times. This chain joins TRBV20-1 and TRBJ2-1; 8 bases fit TRBD2. The trim removed 6 bases at V and 6 bases at J, leaving 13 bases unmatched. This CDR3 has 15 residues. Germline loops: CDR1 DFQATT, CDR2 SNEGSKA (reference sequence). CDR3 in amino acids: CSATSLTGGRNEQFF. The DNA of the CDR3 is TGCAGTGCCACCTCTTTAACGGGGGGGCGCAATGAGCAGTTCTTC.

This clonotype was observed at least ten times. The chain carries TRBV5-1 and TRBJ1-3; D is ambiguous. CDR1 SGHRS and CDR2 YFSETQ come from the germline V gene. The CDR3 sequence is 15 residues long. With 4 bases removed from V and 0 bases from J, the gap between germline ends came to 11 bases. CDR3 in DNA: TGCGCCAGCAGCGCCGCCGGAGGCTCTGGAAACACCATATATTTT. Its protein is CASSAAGGSGNTIYF.

The V call is TRBV15, the J call TRBJ2-1; D not certain. CDR1 and CDR2 (germline): LNHNV, YYDKDF (reference sequence). The V and J ends lost 0 bases and 0 bases respectively, with 6 bases between them. CDR3 length: 15 amino acids. CDR3 nucleotides: TGTGCCACCAGCAGAGAAAGGAGCTCCTACAATGAGCAGTTCTTC. Its protein product is CATSRERSSYNEQFF. The full variable domain, completed using reference TRBV15 and TRBJ2-1, is DAMVIQNPRYQVTQFGKPVTLSCSQTLNHNVMYWYQQKSSQAPKLLFHYYDKDFNNEADTPDNFQSRRPNTSFCFLDIRSPGLGDTAMYLCATSRERSSYNEQFFGPGTRLTVL.

In this sample, this clonotype turned up many times. The chain recombines TRBV29-1 with TRBJ2-1; TRBD2 matches 7 bases. The CDR3 covers 14 residues. CDR1 is SQVTM, CDR2 ANQGSEA, per germline. Trimming cost V 0 bases and J 3 bases; bases outside gene matches: 2. The CDR3 nucleotides are TGCAGCGTTGAAGAAAGGACTAGCTACAATGAGCAGTTCTTC. Its protein product is CSVEERTSYNEQFF.

This clonotype has a count of ten or more. The chain has TRBV7-9 and TRBJ1-1; 7 positions agree with TRBD1. The CDR3 extends over 21 amino acids. V lost 5 bases to trimming and J lost 0 bases; unmatched junction nucleotides: 24. Germline V lookup: CDR1 SEHNR, CDR2 FQNEAQ (reference sequence). The CDR3 region is CASSRTLIGRDRYRMNTEAFF. CDR3 DNA sequence: TGTGCCAGCAGCCGTACACTCATAGGCCGGGACAGATATCGAATGAACACTGAAGCTTTCTTT.

The chain has TRBV7-2 and TRBJ1-5; 7 bases are a match to TRBD1. CDR1 is SGHTA, CDR2 FQGNSA, per germline. This CDR3 is built from 14 residues. The ends lost 8 bases at V and 9 bases at J; junction bases unmatched: 13. CDR3 sequence reads: CASQTGVGDRPQHF. As DNA, the CDR3 is TGTGCCAGCCAAACAGGGGTCGGGGATCGGCCCCAGCATTTT.

There are many counts of this clonotype. V and J are TRBV9 and TRBJ2-1, with 9 bases that match TRBD2. Losses at the gene ends were 0 bases for V and 4 bases for J; bases not matched to a gene: 5. The CDR3 has 16 residues. Per the germline V gene, CDR1 is SGDLS and CDR2 is YYNGEE. The CDR3 sequence: CASSVGVTSGYNEQFF. The DNA of the CDR3 is TGTGCCAGCAGCGTAGGCGTGACTAGCGGTTACAATGAGCAGTTCTTC.

This clonotype was picked up many times. This chain links TRBV20-1 with TRBJ2-7; tentative D call: TRBD1 (5 bases). The germline V gene encodes CDR1 DFQATT and CDR2 SNEGSKA (reference sequence). V was shortened by 1 base and J by 5 bases, with 24 bases between the two germline ends. The CDR3 runs to 17 residues. For the CDR3, the DNA is TGCAGTGCTAGAGGTTCGAACCAGGGTTTATTTGGGAACGAGCAGTACTTC. Translation: CSARGSNQGLFGNEQYF.